These T cell receptor beta chains were read from a single sample in a study of blood T cell repertoires in COVID-19. Repertoires were generated with immunoSEQ multiplex PCR, while TCRdb's copy carries only in-frame clones and drops some. The sample contains about 100,000 clones, about nine tenths of which appear only once. The sample comprised peripheral blood. The receptors shown here come from a man aged 50-60 years with active COVID-19. Each CDR3 is given with its conserved first and last residue. A D gene is named only where the DNA matches it firmly. For some rows the clone size is stated as once, few or many, or as a class when expanded; others skip it.

d_call j_call clone_size v_call cdr3_nt cdr3_aa
NA TRBJ2-5 NA TRBV14 TGTGCCAGCAGCCAATCCGGGACTCCTATAGAGACCCAGTACTTC CASSQSGTPIETQYF
TRBD1 TRBJ1-1 NA TRBV4-1 TGCGCCAGCAGCCACATCAGGGGGGACACTGAAGCTTTCTTT CASSHIRGDTEAFF
NA TRBJ1-1 NA TRBV6-5 TGTGCCAGCAGTTACACAGGTCAGGGTGCGGAAGCTTTCTTT CASSYTGQGAEAFF
NA TRBJ2-3 NA TRBV24-1 TGTGCCACCAGTGATTGGAGAGATACGCAGTATTTT CATSDWRDTQYF
NA TRBJ1-1 once TRBV5-1 TGCGCCAGCAGCCTGGTCGGGGACAAGAACACTGAAGCTTTCTTT CASSLVGDKNTEAFF
TRBD1 TRBJ2-7 NA TRBV6-1 TGTGCCAGCAGTGAAGATATTAATGGACAGGCCGTATCCTACGAGCAGTACTTC CASSEDINGQAVSYEQYF
NA TRBJ1-3 NA TRBV19 TGTGCCAGTAGTTTCGGGGAAAATACTGGAAACACCATATATTTT CASSFGENTGNTIYF
TRBD1 TRBJ2-3 NA TRBV6-6 TGTGCCAGCAGTCACGGGGACAGGGTCGCAGATACGCAGTATTTT CASSHGDRVADTQYF
NA TRBJ1-1 NA TRBV10-3 TGTGCCATCAGTGAGGGGGCAGGGAAGGACACTGAAGCTTTCTTT CAISEGAGKDTEAFF
TRBD2 TRBJ2-3 NA TRBV25-1 TGTGCCAGCAGTGAACTAGCGGGGCTAAGTGTGGATACGCAGTATTTT CASSELAGLSVDTQYF
TRBD2 TRBJ2-5 NA TRBV2 TGTGCCAGCAGCGGGACTAGCGGTCAAGAGACCCAGTACTTC CASSGTSGQETQYF
TRBD1 TRBJ1-6 NA TRBV3-1/TRBV3-2 TGTGCCAGCAGCCCGGGACAGCTTTCACCCCTCCACTTT CASSPGQLSPLHF
TRBD1 TRBJ1-2 NA TRBV12-3/TRBV12-4 TGTGCCAGCAGTGGGGACAGGGGCCATGGCTACACCTTC CASSGDRGHGYTF
NA TRBJ2-2 NA TRBV9 TGTGCCAGCAGCGTAGGAGGAGACACCGGGGAGCTGTTTTTT CASSVGGDTGELFF
NA TRBJ1-1 few TRBV5-1 TGCGCCAGCAGCGCCATGGGGACATTGGGAGGGACTGAAGCTTTCTTT CASSAMGTLGGTEAFF
TRBD1 TRBJ1-2 NA TRBV18 TGTGCCAGCTCACCACTCGGACAGGGGGCCCTAGAGACTAGGGATGGCTACACCTTC CASSPLGQGALETRDGYTF
TRBD1 TRBJ2-3 NA TRBV6-4 TGTGCCAGCAGTCAGGGGGCAACGACAGATACGCAGTATTTT CASSQGATTDTQYF
TRBD1 TRBJ1-2 NA TRBV6-1 TGTGCCAGCAGTGGCCCAGGGGACAGGGGAGGAATTAACTATGGCTACACCTTC CASSGPGDRGGINYGYTF
TRBD1 TRBJ2-7 NA TRBV9 TGTGCCAGCAGCGCCGATACAGGGGGCGAGCAGTACTTC CASSADTGGEQYF
TRBD2 TRBJ2-5 NA TRBV5-6 TGTGCCAGCAGCTTACTAGCGGGAGGAAGAGAGACCCAGTACTTC CASSLLAGGRETQYF
TRBD1 TRBJ2-7 NA TRBV2 TGTGCCAGCAGTGAGTGGGACAGGGGTTCCTCCGAGCAGTACTTC CASSEWDRGSSEQYF
TRBD1 TRBJ2-5 NA TRBV14 TGTGCCAGCAGCCCAAACAGGGGGCTAAGGGGAGAGACCCAGTACTTC CASSPNRGLRGETQYF
NA TRBJ1-1 NA TRBV2 TGTGCCAGCAGTGAGTTAGAGAACACTGAAGCTTTCTTT CASSELENTEAFF
NA TRBJ2-5 NA TRBV20-1 TGCAGTGCTAGTTCCCTAGCTGCCGAGACCCAGTACTTC CSASSLAAETQYF
NA TRBJ2-3 once TRBV11-2 TGTGCCAGCAGCCCAGCGGTGAGCACAGATACGCAGTATTTT CASSPAVSTDTQYF
TRBD1 TRBJ1-6 NA TRBV25-1 TGTGCCAGCAGTGAGACCTGGGACAGGGTAATACATTCACCCCTCCACTTT CASSETWDRVIHSPLHF
TRBD1 TRBJ2-1 NA TRBV24-1 TGTGCCACCAGTGATTTCCGAGGGACAGGAGGCCAGGTCAATGAGCAGTTCTTC CATSDFRGTGGQVNEQFF
TRBD2 TRBJ2-1 NA TRBV5-1 TGCGCCAGCAGCCCCGGACTAGCGGGGGGCAATGAGCAGTTCTTC CASSPGLAGGNEQFF
NA TRBJ1-3 NA TRBV5-1 TGCGCCAGCAGCTTGGCGGGTATCTCTGGAAACACCATATATTTT CASSLAGISGNTIYF
NA TRBJ2-2 NA TRBV24-1 TGTGCCACCCCCAGAACGAACACCGGGGAGCTGTTTTTT CATPRTNTGELFF
NA TRBJ2-3 NA TRBV2 TGTGCCAGCAGTGAAACAGGGCACACAGATACGCAGTATTTT CASSETGHTDTQYF
NA TRBJ1-2 NA TRBV2 TGTGCCAGCGCAGGGGATCCGCCTAACTATGGCTACACCTTC CASAGDPPNYGYTF
TRBD2 TRBJ2-6 NA TRBV19 TGTGCCAGTAGTATAGCCATCCTAGCGGGAGGCACCCATAACTCTGGGGCCAACGTCCTGACTTTC CASSIAILAGGTHNSGANVLTF
TRBD1 TRBJ1-5 NA TRBV11-2 TGTGCCAGCAGCTGGGACAGGGGTCAGCCCCAGCATTTT CASSWDRGQPQHF
TRBD1 TRBJ1-4 NA TRBV5-8 TGTGCCAGCAGCTTCTGGGACAGGGGTGAAAAACTGTTTTTT CASSFWDRGEKLFF
NA TRBJ1-2 NA TRBV29-1 TGCAGCGTCGGAGGTACCTACTATGGCTACACCTTC CSVGGTYYGYTF
TRBD1 TRBJ1-4 NA TRBV15 TGTGCCACAAAGGGGGCGCCGGCTAATGAAAAACTGTTTTTT CATKGAPANEKLFF
NA TRBJ2-1 NA TRBV12-3/TRBV12-4 TGTGCCAGCAGCATAACGGACAGTGTAGAGCAGTTCTTC CASSITDSVEQFF
NA TRBJ1-5 NA TRBV6-2/TRBV6-3 TGTGCCAGCAGCCACGAACAGGGTAGTAGGAATCAGCCCCAGCATTTT CASSHEQGSRNQPQHF
NA TRBJ2-1 NA TRBV2 TGTGCCAGCAGTGATCACTATAAGGATGAGCAGTTCTTC CASSDHYKDEQFF
NA TRBJ1-1 NA TRBV10-1 TGCGCCAGCAGGACAGGTATGAACACTGAAGCTTTCTTT CASRTGMNTEAFF
NA TRBJ1-2 NA TRBV7-9 TGTGCCAGCAGCTTAGGACAGGCGAACTATGGCTACACCTTC CASSLGQANYGYTF
TRBD1 TRBJ1-1 NA TRBV19 TGTGCCAGTAGCCCACAGGGGTTGAACACTGAAGCTTTCTTT CASSPQGLNTEAFF
NA TRBJ1-5 NA TRBV4-1 TGCGCCAGCAGCCAAGAGGGAGGGGGAGGCCAGCCCCAGCATTTT CASSQEGGGGQPQHF
TRBD2 TRBJ2-1 NA TRBV14 TGTGCCAGCAGCCAAAGCCTTCTAGCGGGGGGTTCAAAAAAGCAGTTCTTC CASSQSLLAGGSKKQFF
TRBD2 TRBJ2-1 NA TRBV5-4 TGTGCCAGCAGCTTGGGACTAGCGGGAGGAAGTGGTGAGCAGTTCTTC CASSLGLAGGSGEQFF
TRBD1 TRBJ2-2 NA TRBV13 TGTGCCAGCAGCTTAGCGCGGACAGGGTATACCGGGGAGCTGTTTTTT CASSLARTGYTGELFF
NA TRBJ2-1 few TRBV5-6 TGTGCCAGCAGCTTGGTGTTGAGTGAGCAGTTCTTC CASSLVLSEQFF
TRBD1 TRBJ1-6 NA TRBV6-2/TRBV6-3 TGTGCCAGCAGTTACCCGGGACAGGGGAGTTCACCCCTCCACTTT CASSYPGQGSSPLHF
NA TRBJ1-5 NA TRBV27 TGTGCCAGCAGTTCGCGGGGTACTTCCCAGCCCCAGCATTTT CASSSRGTSQPQHF